This TCR beta chain came from a study of CD8 T cells in Susac syndrome. Healthy donors constituted the control group, matched for age and sex. While CD8+ and CD4+ T cells were isolated negatively, TEMRA cells were enriched by FACS. Random hexamers primed reverse transcription of about 0.45 to 1 ug RNA. The authors amplified TCR beta CDR3 across 54 Vbeta and 13 Jbeta using immunoSEQ multiplex PCR. MiXCR, applied by TCRdb to the immunoSEQ multiplex PCR reads, yields one record per CDR3 protein. The sample carries more than 150,000 distinct CDR3 sequences, just under 95% recorded once. Findings of the study overall: The authors acknowledged that their TCR sequencing and HLA analysis involved a relatively small number of individuals.

The CDR3 extends over 15 amino acids. Trimming stripped 0 bases from V and 1 base from J, with 9 bases between. In germline, CDR1 is DFQATT, CDR2 SNEGSKA (reference sequence). To note about this clonotype: Its specificity is unknown.

The chain recombines TRBV20-1 with TRBJ2-2; D is possibly TRBD1 (5 bases). The sequencing sample was made of CD4+ T cells from PBMCs. The receptor comes from a human donor in good health. The CDR3 nucleotides are TGCAGTGCTAGAGACAGGGTGGGGAACACCGGGGAGCTGTTTTTT. Its translation is CSARDRVGNTGELFF.